These T cell receptor beta chains were read from a single sample in a study of vaccination effects on CD4 cells after COVID-19. Sequencing was performed with immunoSEQ multiplex PCR; in TCRdb, only in-frame clones are kept and a portion is missing. The sample shows tens of thousands of clones, around two thirds of them seen only once. These receptors' targets are unknown. The sample in question was CD4+ T cells from PBMCs cultured with HCoV-229E spike peptides, obtained after COVID-19 vaccination. These receptors were collected from a human donor who received a COVID-19 vaccine. Both conserved end residues are part of each CDR3. The D gene is left open where the match is weak. Clone size is shown for a subset of rows, as once, few, many or a class of expanded clone.

CDR3 length: 13
D gene: TRBD1
J gene: TRBJ1-2
clone size: -
V gene: TRBV6-5
CDR3 DNA: TGTGCCAGCGCCGGGACAGGGCTTTGGGGCTACACCTTC
CDR3 protein: CASAGTGLWGYTF

CDR3 length: 14
D gene: -
J gene: TRBJ1-3
clone size: few
V gene: TRBV7-6
CDR3 DNA: TGTGCCAGCAGCCCACTTTCCCCTGGAAACACCATATATTTT
CDR3 protein: CASSPLSPGNTIYF

CDR3 length: 16
D gene: -
J gene: TRBJ1-6
clone size: -
V gene: TRBV19
CDR3 DNA: TGTGCCAGTAGTAGGGGGCCCTCAGGGGACAATTCACCCCTCCACTTT
CDR3 protein: CASSRGPSGDNSPLHF

CDR3 length: 17
D gene: -
J gene: TRBJ2-6
clone size: -
V gene: TRBV4-1
CDR3 DNA: TGCGCCAGCAGCCAAGCCTCAACAGGGAGCGGGGCCAACGTCCTGACTTTC
CDR3 protein: CASSQASTGSGANVLTF

CDR3 length: 15
D gene: -
J gene: TRBJ1-4
clone size: -
V gene: TRBV5-6
CDR3 DNA: TGTGCCAGCAGGCTAACCGGGGCCGGGGATGAAAAACTGTTTTTT
CDR3 protein: CASRLTGAGDEKLFF

CDR3 length: 13
D gene: -
J gene: TRBJ1-1
clone size: -
V gene: TRBV5-1
CDR3 DNA: TGCGCCAGCAGCTTGGGAGGGGCCCCTGAAGCTTTCTTT
CDR3 protein: CASSLGGAPEAFF

CDR3 length: 15
D gene: TRBD2
J gene: TRBJ2-3
clone size: -
V gene: TRBV25-1
CDR3 DNA: TGTGCCAGTGGACTAGCGGGGGTTGTCGCAGATACGCAGTATTTT
CDR3 protein: CASGLAGVVADTQYF

CDR3 length: 13
D gene: -
J gene: TRBJ1-1
clone size: -
V gene: TRBV28
CDR3 DNA: TGTGCCGCTGAGCCCGAGGGGCGGACTGAAGCTTTCTTT
CDR3 protein: CAAEPEGRTEAFF

CDR3 length: 15
D gene: TRBD1
J gene: TRBJ2-3
clone size: -
V gene: TRBV10-2
CDR3 DNA: TGCGCCAGTAGACGGGGACAGGGTGTCACAGATACGCAGTATTTT
CDR3 protein: CASRRGQGVTDTQYF

CDR3 length: 13
D gene: -
J gene: TRBJ1-2
clone size: few
V gene: TRBV29-1
CDR3 DNA: TGCAGCGCCCGGGACCAAACAAACTATGGCTACACCTTC
CDR3 protein: CSARDQTNYGYTF

CDR3 length: 14
D gene: -
J gene: TRBJ1-1
clone size: few
V gene: TRBV6-5
CDR3 DNA: TGTGCCAGCAGTTTCAGGGGCGAGGGCACTGAAGCTTTCTTT
CDR3 protein: CASSFRGEGTEAFF

CDR3 length: 17
D gene: -
J gene: TRBJ2-1
clone size: -
V gene: TRBV5-1
CDR3 DNA: TGCGCCAGCAGCCCACAAGCGGGCGTAAGCTCCTACAATGAGCAGTTCTTC
CDR3 protein: CASSPQAGVSSYNEQFF

CDR3 length: 16
D gene: -
J gene: TRBJ1-3
clone size: -
V gene: TRBV5-1
CDR3 DNA: TGCGCCAGCACCCGGGCCGAAACGGGGACTGGAAACACCATATATTTT
CDR3 protein: CASTRAETGTGNTIYF

CDR3 length: 15
D gene: TRBD2
J gene: TRBJ2-5
clone size: -
V gene: TRBV12-5
CDR3 DNA: TGTGCTAGTGGTTTGGTATCAGCGGGGGCTGAGACCCAGTACTTC
CDR3 protein: CASGLVSAGAETQYF

CDR3 length: 14
D gene: TRBD1
J gene: TRBJ1-6
clone size: once
V gene: TRBV2
CDR3 DNA: TGTGCCAGCAGCATCGGGACAGGGGATTCACCCCTCCACTTT
CDR3 protein: CASSIGTGDSPLHF

CDR3 length: 14
D gene: -
J gene: TRBJ2-3
clone size: once
V gene: TRBV5-1
CDR3 DNA: TGCGCCAGCAGCTTACGGGGAGGTGAGGATACGCAGTATTTT
CDR3 protein: CASSLRGGEDTQYF

CDR3 length: 15
D gene: TRBD1
J gene: TRBJ1-5
clone size: -
V gene: TRBV6-5
CDR3 DNA: TGTGCCAGCAGTAGGATCCGGGACAGGGATCAGCCCCAGCATTTT
CDR3 protein: CASSRIRDRDQPQHF

CDR3 length: 15
D gene: -
J gene: TRBJ2-4
clone size: -
V gene: TRBV5-1
CDR3 DNA: TGCGCCAGCAGCCCAGGGGCACTAGCCAAAAACATTCAGTACTTC
CDR3 protein: CASSPGALAKNIQYF

CDR3 length: 14
D gene: -
J gene: TRBJ1-2
clone size: few
V gene: TRBV5-1
CDR3 DNA: TGCGCCAGCAGCTTGGAGGTACCGACCTATGGCTACACCTTC
CDR3 protein: CASSLEVPTYGYTF

CDR3 length: 19
D gene: -
J gene: TRBJ1-6
clone size: -
V gene: TRBV6-6
CDR3 DNA: TGTGCCAGCAGTCTCAGAGGGTTATCTGGGTTCGCCTATAATTCACCCCTCCACTTT
CDR3 protein: CASSLRGLSGFAYNSPLHF

CDR3 length: 15
D gene: TRBD1
J gene: TRBJ1-6
clone size: -
V gene: TRBV6-5
CDR3 DNA: TGTGCCAGCAGTTATCGCGACAGGGGAGAAACACCCCTCCACTTT
CDR3 protein: CASSYRDRGETPLHF

CDR3 length: 16
D gene: -
J gene: TRBJ2-2
clone size: -
V gene: TRBV5-1
CDR3 DNA: TGCGCCAGCAGCTTGCGAATAGACAGGTCGGCCGGGGAGCTGTTTTTT
CDR3 protein: CASSLRIDRSAGELFF

CDR3 length: 13
D gene: -
J gene: TRBJ1-2
clone size: -
V gene: TRBV28
CDR3 DNA: TGTGCCAGCAGTTCACGGGCTTTCTATGGCTACACCTTC
CDR3 protein: CASSSRAFYGYTF

CDR3 length: 16
D gene: -
J gene: TRBJ1-4
clone size: once
V gene: TRBV4-1
CDR3 DNA: TGCGCCAGCAGCCAAGAGGCCAGCCCGGTTAATGAAAAACTGTTTTTT
CDR3 protein: CASSQEASPVNEKLFF

CDR3 length: 16
D gene: -
J gene: TRBJ2-2
clone size: once
V gene: TRBV24-1
CDR3 DNA: TGTGCCACCAGTGATACCGGGGGAAGGAACACCGGGGAGCTGTTTTTT
CDR3 protein: CATSDTGGRNTGELFF

CDR3 length: 14
D gene: -
J gene: TRBJ1-5
clone size: -
V gene: TRBV4-1
CDR3 DNA: TGCGCCAGCAGCCAAGTGACAGCTAATCAGCCCCAGCATTTT
CDR3 protein: CASSQVTANQPQHF

CDR3 length: 20
D gene: -
J gene: TRBJ2-6
clone size: -
V gene: TRBV21-1
CDR3 DNA: TGTGCCAGCAGCCCTGCTCGGGACCGACTATCCCTCCCTGGGGCCAACGTCCTGACTTTC
CDR3 protein: CASSPARDRLSLPGANVLTF

CDR3 length: 13
D gene: -
J gene: TRBJ2-3
clone size: -
V gene: TRBV6-5
CDR3 DNA: TGTGCCAGCAGGGCAGGGGTAATGGATACGCAGTATTTT
CDR3 protein: CASRAGVMDTQYF

CDR3 length: 14
D gene: TRBD1
J gene: TRBJ2-3
clone size: -
V gene: TRBV2
CDR3 DNA: TGTGCCAGCAGTGTTAGGACAGGGGAAGATACGCAGTATTTT
CDR3 protein: CASSVRTGEDTQYF

CDR3 length: 21
D gene: -
J gene: TRBJ1-5
clone size: -
V gene: TRBV6-2/TRBV6-3
CDR3 DNA: TGTGCCAGCAGTTACTCACCTGGGATGGGACTTACTGGTCGGAGCAATCAGCCCCAGCATTTT
CDR3 protein: CASSYSPGMGLTGRSNQPQHF

CDR3 length: 16
D gene: -
J gene: TRBJ1-1
clone size: -
V gene: TRBV18
CDR3 DNA: TGTGCCAGCTCACTCCTGGGGGGGGCCCGAGACACTGAAGCTTTCTTT
CDR3 protein: CASSLLGGARDTEAFF

CDR3 length: 14
D gene: TRBD2
J gene: TRBJ2-5
clone size: -
V gene: TRBV5-1
CDR3 DNA: TGCGCCAGCAGCTCGCGGGGGGGGCAAGAGACCCAGTACTTC
CDR3 protein: CASSSRGGQETQYF

CDR3 length: 14
D gene: -
J gene: TRBJ2-5
clone size: -
V gene: TRBV4-3
CDR3 DNA: TGCGCCAGCAGCCAATACAGGGCCCAAGAGACCCAGTACTTC
CDR3 protein: CASSQYRAQETQYF

CDR3 length: 10
D gene: -
J gene: TRBJ1-2
clone size: few
V gene: TRBV29-1
CDR3 DNA: TGCAGCGCAGAGGGGGGTGGCTACACCTTC
CDR3 protein: CSAEGGGYTF

CDR3 length: 15
D gene: TRBD1
J gene: TRBJ1-2
clone size: -
V gene: TRBV4-1
CDR3 DNA: TGCGCCAGCAGCCGAGGGACAGGGGTTAACTATGGCTACACCTTC
CDR3 protein: CASSRGTGVNYGYTF

CDR3 length: 13
D gene: -
J gene: TRBJ1-2
clone size: -
V gene: TRBV6-5
CDR3 DNA: TGTGCCAGCAGTTACAACGCCTACTATGGCTACACCTTC
CDR3 protein: CASSYNAYYGYTF

CDR3 length: 15
D gene: TRBD1
J gene: TRBJ1-6
clone size: -
V gene: TRBV4-3
CDR3 DNA: TGCGCCAGCAGCCCCCAGACAGGGATTAATTCACCCCTCCACTTT
CDR3 protein: CASSPQTGINSPLHF

CDR3 length: 16
D gene: TRBD1
J gene: TRBJ1-5
clone size: few
V gene: TRBV18
CDR3 DNA: TGTGCCAGCTCACCTACGACAGGGGGTAGCAATCAGCCCCAGCATTTT
CDR3 protein: CASSPTTGGSNQPQHF

CDR3 length: 16
D gene: -
J gene: TRBJ1-1
clone size: -
V gene: TRBV6-6
CDR3 DNA: TGTGCCAGCAGTTACGAATTCCGGCAGGGGAACACTGAAGCTTTCTTT
CDR3 protein: CASSYEFRQGNTEAFF

CDR3 length: 14
D gene: TRBD1
J gene: TRBJ2-2
clone size: -
V gene: TRBV18
CDR3 DNA: TGTGCCAGCTCAGGGACAGGGAACACCGGGGAGCTGTTTTTT
CDR3 protein: CASSGTGNTGELFF

CDR3 length: 15
D gene: -
J gene: TRBJ2-3
clone size: -
V gene: TRBV24-1
CDR3 DNA: TGTGCCACCAGTGACTCGATTGGGGCCACAGATACGCAGTATTTT
CDR3 protein: CATSDSIGATDTQYF

CDR3 length: 16
D gene: -
J gene: TRBJ1-2
clone size: -
V gene: TRBV4-1
CDR3 DNA: TGCGCCAGCAGCCAACATAGTTTGTCCGGGTCTTATGGCTACACCTTC
CDR3 protein: CASSQHSLSGSYGYTF